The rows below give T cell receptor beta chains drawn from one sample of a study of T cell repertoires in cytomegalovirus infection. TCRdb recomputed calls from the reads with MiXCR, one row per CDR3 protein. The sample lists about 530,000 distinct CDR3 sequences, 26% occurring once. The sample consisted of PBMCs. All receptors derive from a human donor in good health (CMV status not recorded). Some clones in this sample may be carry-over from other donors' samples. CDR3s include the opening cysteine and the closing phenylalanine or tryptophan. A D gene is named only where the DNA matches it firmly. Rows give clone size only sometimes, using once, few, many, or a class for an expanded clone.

CDR3aa: CSVGLAGAADEQFF
CDR3nt: TGCAGCGTAGGACTAGCGGGAGCCGCTGATGAGCAGTTCTTC
abundance: few
v_gene: TRBV29-1
j_gene: TRBJ2-1
d_gene: TRBD2

CDR3aa: CASSTPGAGGWETQYF
CDR3nt: TGTGCCAGCAGTACCCCGGGGGCAGGGGGCTGGGAGACCCAGTACTTC
abundance: -
v_gene: TRBV28
j_gene: TRBJ2-5
d_gene: TRBD1

CDR3aa: CASSPPGLAGPSQYF
CDR3nt: TGTGCCAGCAGTCCACCCGGACTAGCGGGTCCATCCCAGTACTTC
abundance: -
v_gene: TRBV12-3/TRBV12-4
j_gene: TRBJ2-5
d_gene: TRBD2

CDR3aa: CASSFALPNVWEQYF
CDR3nt: TGTGCCAGCAGTTTTGCACTCCCTAATGTTTGGGAGCAGTACTTC
abundance: few
v_gene: TRBV12-3/TRBV12-4
j_gene: TRBJ2-7
d_gene: -

CDR3aa: CASSQDKAGYTQYF
CDR3nt: TGCGCCAGCAGCCAAGACAAAGCGGGGTATACGCAGTATTTT
abundance: -
v_gene: TRBV4-1
j_gene: TRBJ2-3
d_gene: TRBD2

CDR3aa: CASSFESGLVSYNEQFF
CDR3nt: TGCGCCAGCAGTTTTGAGTCCGGACTAGTGTCCTACAATGAGCAGTTCTTC
abundance: few
v_gene: TRBV5-1
j_gene: TRBJ2-1
d_gene: TRBD2

CDR3aa: CASSLSARGVTEAFF
CDR3nt: TGTGCCAGCAGCTTATCAGCCAGGGGAGTAACTGAAGCTTTCTTT
abundance: many
v_gene: TRBV7-8
j_gene: TRBJ1-1
d_gene: -

CDR3aa: CATSKANFVKTQYF
CDR3nt: TGTGCCACCAGCAAGGCTAATTTTGTGAAGACCCAGTACTTC
abundance: -
v_gene: TRBV15
j_gene: TRBJ2-5
d_gene: -

CDR3aa: CSARGQAGGSDEQFF
CDR3nt: TGCAGTGCTAGAGGTCAAGCGGGAGGGAGCGATGAGCAGTTCTTC
abundance: few
v_gene: TRBV20-1
j_gene: TRBJ2-1
d_gene: TRBD2

CDR3aa: CASSYFRGLGGEAFF
CDR3nt: TGTGCCAGCAGTTACTTTAGGGGGCTGGGAGGTGAAGCTTTCTTT
abundance: few
v_gene: TRBV6-5
j_gene: TRBJ1-1
d_gene: TRBD1

CDR3aa: CSAADRVVGRNEQFF
CDR3nt: TGCAGTGCCGCTGACAGGGTCGTTGGGAGGAATGAGCAGTTCTTC
abundance: -
v_gene: TRBV20-1
j_gene: TRBJ2-1
d_gene: -

CDR3aa: CATSEEGWDTQYF
CDR3nt: TGTGCCACCAGTGAGGAGGGATGGGATACGCAGTATTTT
abundance: few
v_gene: TRBV24-1
j_gene: TRBJ2-3
d_gene: -

CDR3aa: CASSMLLAGPGEQFF
CDR3nt: TGTGCCAGTAGTATGCTCCTAGCGGGCCCTGGGGAGCAGTTCTTC
abundance: -
v_gene: TRBV19
j_gene: TRBJ2-1
d_gene: TRBD2

CDR3aa: CASSYQTSSIGELFF
CDR3nt: TGTGCCAGCAGCTACCAGACTAGCAGCATCGGGGAGCTGTTTTTT
abundance: many
v_gene: TRBV7-2
j_gene: TRBJ2-2
d_gene: TRBD2

CDR3aa: CASSSPGLAGRGELFF
CDR3nt: TGTGCCAGCAGTTCTCCGGGACTAGCGGGACGCGGGGAGCTGTTTTTT
abundance: many
v_gene: TRBV12-3/TRBV12-4
j_gene: TRBJ2-2
d_gene: TRBD2

CDR3aa: CASSQGTSGSRWAQETQYF
CDR3nt: TGTGCCAGCAGTCAGGGGACTAGCGGGAGTCGGTGGGCACAAGAGACCCAGTACTTC
abundance: -
v_gene: TRBV6-2/TRBV6-3
j_gene: TRBJ2-5
d_gene: TRBD2

CDR3aa: CASSPIPYSNQPQHF
CDR3nt: TGTGCCAGCAGCCCAATCCCATATAGCAATCAGCCCCAGCATTTT
abundance: -
v_gene: TRBV7-2
j_gene: TRBJ1-5
d_gene: -

CDR3aa: CSVYLDGYTF
CDR3nt: TGCAGCGTCTACTTGGATGGCTACACCTTC
abundance: -
v_gene: TRBV29-1
j_gene: TRBJ1-2
d_gene: -

CDR3aa: CSWTGQTDTQYF
CDR3nt: TGCAGCTGGACGGGACAGACAGATACGCAGTATTTT
abundance: few
v_gene: TRBV29-1
j_gene: TRBJ2-3
d_gene: TRBD1

CDR3aa: CASSLTSGSGSYEQYF
CDR3nt: TGTGCCAGCAGCTTGACTAGCGGGAGTGGGTCCTACGAGCAGTACTTC
abundance: many
v_gene: TRBV7-2
j_gene: TRBJ2-7
d_gene: TRBD2

CDR3aa: CATSANYGYTF
CDR3nt: TGTGCCACCAGTGCGAACTATGGCTACACCTTC
abundance: -
v_gene: TRBV24-1
j_gene: TRBJ1-2
d_gene: -

CDR3aa: CASSEQGVAEAFF
CDR3nt: TGTGCCAGCAGTGAACAGGGGGTGGCTGAAGCTTTCTTT
abundance: -
v_gene: TRBV12-3/TRBV12-4
j_gene: TRBJ1-1
d_gene: TRBD1

CDR3aa: CASGEGVTGELFF
CDR3nt: TGTGCCTCTGGGGAGGGTGTAACCGGGGAGCTGTTTTTT
abundance: -
v_gene: TRBV24-1
j_gene: TRBJ2-2
d_gene: TRBD2

CDR3aa: CASSQVGQRRGNEKLFF
CDR3nt: TGCGCCAGCAGCCAAGTAGGGCAGCGACGGGGTAATGAAAAACTGTTTTTT
abundance: -
v_gene: TRBV4-1
j_gene: TRBJ1-4
d_gene: -

CDR3aa: CAWSPSGTRFF
CDR3nt: TGTGCCTGGAGCCCTAGCGGGACAAGGTTCTTC
abundance: -
v_gene: TRBV30
j_gene: TRBJ2-1
d_gene: TRBD2

CDR3aa: CASSLTSGTGGYGYTF
CDR3nt: TGTGCCAGCAGTTTAACTTCCGGGACAGGGGGATATGGCTACACCTTC
abundance: many
v_gene: TRBV28
j_gene: TRBJ1-2
d_gene: TRBD1

CDR3aa: CASTSPRSAGVTGELFF
CDR3nt: TGCGCCAGCACTTCCCCTCGTAGCGCGGGAGTAACCGGGGAGCTGTTTTTT
abundance: -
v_gene: TRBV5-1
j_gene: TRBJ2-2
d_gene: TRBD2

CDR3aa: CASSISGFGEQFF
CDR3nt: TGTGCCAGTAGTATCTCGGGATTCGGTGAGCAGTTCTTC
abundance: once
v_gene: TRBV19
j_gene: TRBJ2-1
d_gene: -

CDR3aa: CASSFGSDLWEQYF
CDR3nt: TGTGCCAGCAGCTTCGGTTCAGATTTGTGGGAGCAGTACTTC
abundance: -
v_gene: TRBV7-4
j_gene: TRBJ2-7
d_gene: -

CDR3aa: CASTGWAVETSNQPQHF
CDR3nt: TGTGCCAGTACGGGGTGGGCAGTGGAAACGAGCAATCAGCCCCAGCATTTT
abundance: few
v_gene: TRBV19
j_gene: TRBJ1-5
d_gene: -

CDR3aa: CASSTMTGGNEKLFF
CDR3nt: TGTGCCAGCAGCACCATGACAGGGGGGAATGAAAAACTGTTTTTT
abundance: few
v_gene: TRBV5-4
j_gene: TRBJ1-4
d_gene: TRBD1

CDR3aa: CASSVAEFQPQHF
CDR3nt: TGTGCCAGCAGCGTAGCTGAGTTCCAGCCCCAGCATTTT
abundance: -
v_gene: TRBV9
j_gene: TRBJ1-5
d_gene: -

CDR3aa: CASSQAPTGTGLYGYTF
CDR3nt: TGCGCCAGCAGCCAGGCCCCCACAGGGACAGGGCTCTATGGCTACACCTTC
abundance: once
v_gene: TRBV4-1
j_gene: TRBJ1-2
d_gene: TRBD1

CDR3aa: CASSILAGVQETQYF
CDR3nt: TGTGCCAGTAGTATTCTAGCGGGGGTTCAAGAGACCCAGTACTTC
abundance: -
v_gene: TRBV19
j_gene: TRBJ2-5
d_gene: TRBD2

CDR3aa: CSVSANTDTQYF
CDR3nt: TGCAGTGTATCGGCGAACACAGATACGCAGTATTTT
abundance: -
v_gene: TRBV20-1
j_gene: TRBJ2-3
d_gene: -

CDR3aa: CASSLVDGTYEQYF
CDR3nt: TGTGCCAGCAGCTTAGTTGATGGGACCTACGAGCAGTACTTC
abundance: many
v_gene: TRBV7-6
j_gene: TRBJ2-7
d_gene: -

CDR3aa: CASSLGRNEKLFF
CDR3nt: TGTGCCAGCAGCTTAGGGAGAAATGAAAAACTGTTTTTT
abundance: many
v_gene: TRBV7-6
j_gene: TRBJ1-4
d_gene: -

CDR3aa: CASSQGGQWNTEAFF
CDR3nt: TGTGCCAGCAGCCAAGGGGGTCAATGGAACACTGAAGCTTTCTTT
abundance: -
v_gene: TRBV14
j_gene: TRBJ1-1
d_gene: -

CDR3aa: CASSAARTGDTSGNTIYF
CDR3nt: TGTGCCAGCAGCGCCGCCAGGACAGGCGATACCTCTGGAAACACCATATATTTT
abundance: few
v_gene: TRBV7-9
j_gene: TRBJ1-3
d_gene: TRBD1

CDR3aa: CASSLPNWDTRLETEAFF
CDR3nt: TGTGCCAGCAGTTTACCAAATTGGGACACTCGCTTAGAGACTGAAGCTTTCTTT
abundance: few
v_gene: TRBV12-3/TRBV12-4
j_gene: TRBJ1-1
d_gene: -

CDR3aa: CASSEGPSIYEQYF
CDR3nt: TGTGCCAGCAGCGAAGGCCCTAGCATCTACGAGCAGTACTTC
abundance: -
v_gene: TRBV7-2
j_gene: TRBJ2-7
d_gene: -

CDR3aa: CASSLYRPMNTEAFF
CDR3nt: TGTGCCAGCAGTTTATATAGGCCGATGAACACTGAAGCTTTCTTT
abundance: -
v_gene: TRBV27
j_gene: TRBJ1-1
d_gene: -

CDR3aa: CASSLGPAANTGELFF
CDR3nt: TGTGCCAGCAGCTTAGGGCCTGCCGCGAACACCGGGGAGCTGTTTTTT
abundance: -
v_gene: TRBV7-2
j_gene: TRBJ2-2
d_gene: -

CDR3aa: CASSYTGTDTQYF
CDR3nt: TGTGCCAGCAGTTACACAGGCACAGATACGCAGTATTTT
abundance: few
v_gene: TRBV6-5
j_gene: TRBJ2-3
d_gene: -

CDR3aa: CASSFFGTPFNEQFF
CDR3nt: TGTGCCAGCAGCTTCTTCGGGACTCCCTTTAATGAGCAGTTCTTC
abundance: -
v_gene: TRBV7-3
j_gene: TRBJ2-1
d_gene: -

CDR3aa: CASSPRDSGNEQFF
CDR3nt: TGTGCCAGCAGCCCCCGCGACTCGGGCAATGAGCAGTTCTTC
abundance: many
v_gene: TRBV7-6
j_gene: TRBJ2-1
d_gene: -

CDR3aa: CASSPLGAKNIQYF
CDR3nt: TGTGCCAGCAGCCCTCTGGGAGCCAAAAACATTCAGTACTTC
abundance: few
v_gene: TRBV7-2
j_gene: TRBJ2-4
d_gene: -

CDR3aa: CASSLAGTGMEETQYF
CDR3nt: TGTGCCAGCAGCTTAGCCGGGACAGGGATGGAAGAGACCCAGTACTTC
abundance: many
v_gene: TRBV7-8
j_gene: TRBJ2-5
d_gene: TRBD1

CDR3aa: CSAGGGGYNEQFF
CDR3nt: TGCAGTGCTGGGGGGGGGGGCTACAATGAGCAGTTCTTC
abundance: -
v_gene: TRBV20-1
j_gene: TRBJ2-1
d_gene: TRBD2

CDR3aa: CASRFTGGKTGELFF
CDR3nt: TGTGCCAGCAGATTTACGGGGGGGAAGACCGGGGAGCTGTTTTTT
abundance: -
v_gene: TRBV5-5
j_gene: TRBJ2-2
d_gene: TRBD2

CDR3aa: CASSLVPSGRGEQFF
CDR3nt: TGTGCCAGCAGCTTAGTTCCTAGCGGGAGGGGGGAGCAGTTCTTC
abundance: few
v_gene: TRBV7-2
j_gene: TRBJ2-1
d_gene: TRBD2

CDR3aa: CASSPPGHASEQYF
CDR3nt: TGTGCCAGCTCACCTCCGGGACACGCCTCAGAGCAGTACTTC
abundance: many
v_gene: TRBV18
j_gene: TRBJ2-7
d_gene: -

CDR3aa: CASRNRVSGANVLTF
CDR3nt: TGTGCCAGCAGGAACAGGGTCTCTGGGGCCAACGTCCTGACTTTC
abundance: few
v_gene: TRBV6-5
j_gene: TRBJ2-6
d_gene: -